A selection of T cell receptor beta chains follows, all from one sample in a study of regulatory and conventional T cells in RAG deficiency. Clones were read by immunoSEQ multiplex PCR, and TCRdb kept only the in-frame ones, dropping some. The table lists 20,000 to 25,000 clones, around 97% of them singletons. This sample was also put to use in a study of regulatory T cells.

Sequencing was done on a sample of CD25- CD4+ T cells sorted from blood. The receptors here all came from a human donor in good health. The CDR3 runs from the conserved cysteine through the conserved F or W. D genes are given only for firm matches. Some rows mark clone size as missing; the rest say once, few, many or name a class of expanded clone.

D gene	J gene	V gene	clone size	CDR3 DNA	CDR3 protein
.	TRBJ1-5	TRBV7-8	.	TGTGCCAGCAGCCCCGTCGGGGTGTCCGGCGATCAGCCCCAGCATTTT	CASSPVGVSGDQPQHF
TRBD2	TRBJ2-5	TRBV6-5	.	TGTGCCAGCAGTTACTCGAGTCGGGGGGTCAAGACCCAGTACTTC	CASSYSSRGVKTQYF
TRBD1	TRBJ1-1	TRBV18	.	TGTGCCAGCTCACTTGGACAGGGCAACACTGAAGCTTTCTTT	CASSLGQGNTEAFF
.	TRBJ1-2	TRBV2	.	TGTGCCAGCAGTTTTAGTATTAGCGATGGCTACACCTTC	CASSFSISDGYTF
.	TRBJ2-7	TRBV7-4	.	TGTGCCAGCAGCTCCGGACCCGGGAGACTCTCCCACGAGCAGTACTTC	CASSSGPGRLSHEQYF
TRBD1	TRBJ1-2	TRBV2	.	TGTGCCAGCAGTAACCAGGGACAGGGGATTGGCTACACCTTC	CASSNQGQGIGYTF
TRBD2	TRBJ2-3	TRBV27	.	TGTGCCAGCAAATACCTAGAATGGGGGGGTAGCGGGGGATCCACAGATACGCAGTATTTT	CASKYLEWGGSGGSTDTQYF
TRBD1	TRBJ2-7	TRBV6-5	.	TGTGCCAGCAGAAACGGACAGGGGGCCTACGAGCAGTACTTC	CASRNGQGAYEQYF
TRBD1	TRBJ1-2	TRBV4-1	.	TGCGCCAGCAGCCAAGATCTATCGACAGGGGACTATGGCTACACCTTC	CASSQDLSTGDYGYTF
.	TRBJ1-1	TRBV4-1	.	TGCGCCAGCAGCCAAGATAGGGTGGGACGGGACATACCCGAAGCTTTCTTT	CASSQDRVGRDIPEAFF
.	TRBJ1-1	TRBV4-1	.	TGCGCCAGCAGCCCCCTAGCCGGGGGGACTGAAGCTTTCTTT	CASSPLAGGTEAFF
.	TRBJ2-3	TRBV7-6	.	TGTGCCAGCAGCTTAGCGAGGTCGTCAGATACGCAGTATTTT	CASSLARSSDTQYF
.	TRBJ2-4	TRBV2	.	TGTGCCAGCAGTGACAGGACAGCGCTAGCCAAAAACATTCAGTACTTC	CASSDRTALAKNIQYF
.	TRBJ1-4	TRBV30	.	TGTGCCTGGAGTGTTGGGGGACTCTTTGTTTTT	CAWSVGGLFVF
TRBD1	TRBJ2-7	TRBV2	.	TGTGCCAGCAGTGTCCAGGGGGCCGACTACGAGCAGTACTTC	CASSVQGADYEQYF
.	TRBJ1-1	TRBV5-1	.	TGCGCCAGCAGCACCGACAGGACATCGAACACTGAAGCTTTCTTT	CASSTDRTSNTEAFF
TRBD1	TRBJ2-2	TRBV12-5	.	TGTGCTAGTGGTTTCGGACAGGCGACCGGGGAGCTGTTTTTT	CASGFGQATGELFF
.	TRBJ2-2	TRBV4-1	.	TGCGCCAGCAGCCGCAGCGATCCTAAGTCCACCGGGGAGCTGTTTTTT	CASSRSDPKSTGELFF
.	TRBJ2-7	TRBV6-1	.	TGTGCCAGCAGTGAACAGGTCCTCTCCTACGAGCAGTACTTC	CASSEQVLSYEQYF
.	TRBJ2-4	TRBV29-1	.	TGCAGCGCAGGACAGCGCAAAAACATTCAGTACTTC	CSAGQRKNIQYF
TRBD1	TRBJ1-2	TRBV10-2	.	TGCGCCAGCAGTGCGGACAGGGCGTCCGTCGATGGCTACACCTTC	CASSADRASVDGYTF
TRBD1	TRBJ2-7	TRBV9	.	TGTGCCAGCAGCATGACAGGGTCCCACGAGCAGTACTTC	CASSMTGSHEQYF
.	TRBJ1-6	TRBV10-3	.	TGTGCCATCAGTGAAAGGAGGGACCCAGGAAATTCACCCCTCCACTTT	CAISERRDPGNSPLHF
.	TRBJ2-3	TRBV4-2	.	TGTGCCAGCAGCCAAGGGCGGGGCAGGGATCCAGATACGCAGTATTTT	CASSQGRGRDPDTQYF
TRBD2	TRBJ2-7	TRBV19	.	TGTGCCAGTAGCCGGGACTACGCCTACGAGCAGTACTTC	CASSRDYAYEQYF
.	TRBJ2-3	TRBV30	.	TGTGCCTGGAGTGCGGGGAGCACAGATACGCAGTATTTT	CAWSAGSTDTQYF
TRBD2	TRBJ2-1	TRBV25-1	.	TGTGCCAGCAGACCGGGACTAGTCGGCAATGAGCAGTTCTTC	CASRPGLVGNEQFF
TRBD1	TRBJ1-5	TRBV4-1	.	TGCGCCAGCAGCCAAGGCCCCGGGACAGGGAATCAGCCCCAGCATTTT	CASSQGPGTGNQPQHF
.	TRBJ1-1	TRBV6-1	.	TGTGCCAGCAGTGAACTGAGGACTGAAGCTTTCTTT	CASSELRTEAFF
.	TRBJ2-2	TRBV10-3	.	TGTGCCATCAAGAAGGCTGCGACTTCGAACACCGGGGAGCTGTTTTTT	CAIKKAATSNTGELFF
.	TRBJ1-6	TRBV30	.	TGTGCCTGGGGCCGGGACACCCTCGTGGCACCCCTCCACTTT	CAWGRDTLVAPLHF
.	TRBJ2-5	TRBV30	.	TGTGCCTGGAGTGATGGACTTCAAGAGACCCAGTACTTC	CAWSDGLQETQYF
.	TRBJ2-7	TRBV7-2	once	TGTGCCAGCAGCTTAACGGGGGGCCTATCCTACGAGCAGTACTTC	CASSLTGGLSYEQYF
TRBD1	TRBJ2-7	TRBV7-6	once	TGTGCCAGCAGCTTAATGGTTGACAGGGGGCGAAGCTCATTGGGTTACGAGCAGTACTTC	CASSLMVDRGRSSLGYEQYF
TRBD2	TRBJ2-1	TRBV2	once	TGTGCCAGCAGTGTGCTAGCGGAATCGGCTGAGCAGTTCTTC	CASSVLAESAEQFF
TRBD2	TRBJ2-3	TRBV7-7	.	TGTGCCAGCAGCCAAGGGACTAGCGGGGGACTTAGCACAGATACGCAGTATTTT	CASSQGTSGGLSTDTQYF
TRBD2	TRBJ2-7	TRBV6-6	.	TGTGCCAGCCGACCGGGACTAGCGGGGGCCTACGAGCAGTACTTC	CASRPGLAGAYEQYF
.	TRBJ1-1	TRBV19	.	TGTGCCACCAATGGAGGGGGGGCTGAAGCTTTCTTT	CATNGGGAEAFF
.	TRBJ1-6	TRBV5-1	.	TGCGCCAGCAGCTTGGATGGGGCAGCATTAGTTTTCTCCTATAATTCACCCCTCCACTTT	CASSLDGAALVFSYNSPLHF
.	TRBJ1-5	TRBV9	.	TGTGCCAGCAGCGTAGAAGGCAGGGGACAGCCCCAGCATTTT	CASSVEGRGQPQHF
TRBD1	TRBJ1-2	TRBV6-1	.	TGTGCCAGCAGTGCCCGGCCACCAACAGGGGAACATCGTGGCTACACCTTC	CASSARPPTGEHRGYTF
TRBD2	TRBJ2-1	TRBV7-8	.	TGTGCCAGCAGCTTACCGAGGCGACTAGCGGGGGGGTACAATGAGCAGTTCTTC	CASSLPRRLAGGYNEQFF
.	TRBJ1-3	TRBV7-9	.	TGTGCCAGCAGCGCCCTGGACATCCCCGGAAACACCATATATTTT	CASSALDIPGNTIYF
TRBD1	TRBJ1-2	TRBV7-9	.	TGTGCCAGCAGCGGACAGGGGTATGGCTACACCTTC	CASSGQGYGYTF
TRBD1	TRBJ2-7	TRBV29-1	once	TGCAGCGGACAGGACAGGGGGCGCCACGAGCAGTACTTC	CSGQDRGRHEQYF
.	TRBJ1-5	TRBV28	.	TGTGCCAGCACTGGCTCACAGGGTAGCAATCAGCCCCAGCATTTT	CASTGSQGSNQPQHF
.	TRBJ1-2	TRBV18	.	TGTGCCAGCTCACCGAGCAGGGAAAACTATGGCTACACCTTC	CASSPSRENYGYTF